This T cell receptor beta chain was sequenced in a study of blood T cell repertoires in COVID-19 (dated by TCRdb to about 2020). The study in broad terms: Samples from collaborators originated in the United States, Italy and Spain and spanned both the acute and convalescent phases of COVID-19. Deeply sampled blood TCRbeta repertoires from subjects exposed to, actively infected with, or recovered from COVID-19 were included in the dataset. Where available, HLA class I and class II types were taken from metadata supplied by the sample provider and were not determined by assay-based typing. The samples were drawn from the first 160 participants of the ongoing ImmuneRACE study and from over a thousand subjects provided by 6 global collaborators. The prospective study material was composed of cDNA or gDNA derived from T cells, B-cell-depleted T cells, or PBMCs. A de-identified subject ID, COVID-19 status, age in years and sex were almost always included in the sample metadata. The repertoires were made available in a free public database intended to serve as a resource for research on the immune response to SARS-CoV-2.

What the study reported, not specific to this receptor: How much clinical and demographic metadata was included differed by source and by participant, and the metadata was provided uncurated.

Compared with germline, V lacks 3 bases and J lacks 6 bases; bases without a gene match: 4. Looking up the germline V gene yields CDR1 SGDLS and CDR2 YYNGEE. Its CDR3 holds 14 amino acids, cysteine through phenylalanine. Kept here is only the CDR3 DNA, which spans 42 bases and is read in frame from base 1. Collaborating institutions collected whole blood in K2EDTA tubes following their own protocols. For TCRbeta analysis, collaborators shipped samples as frozen whole blood, isolated PBMCs, or DNA extracted from either of those sample types. A note on this clone: What this receptor recognizes is not known. Base qualities are not provided; no much larger clone lies one nucleotide away.

TCRbeta CDR3 regions were amplified from genomic DNA using the immunoSEQ Assay, a bias-controlled multiplex PCR. In the authors' own workflow: Nucleated cell counts per sample were estimated from amplification of reference gene primers within the assay. Sequence reads were collapsed and filtered to measure the absolute abundance of every unique TCRbeta CDR3 rearrangement. For each sample, productive Simpson clonality was calculated as the square root of Simpson's diversity index over productive rearrangements. TCRdb mirrors the immuneACCESS table, restricted to in-frame sequences. Some clones are absent from its copies; in checked studies, under half trace to an unresolved V gene, and the reason for the others is unknown. From that table come the V and J calls and clone size; the DNA was used to work out D and trimming. The sample data list more than 200,000 clones, and less than 85% of these were observed just once. About 5.3% of the sample lies in the top ten.

What was sequenced was peripheral blood. The sequence was obtained from an elderly woman with active or convalescent COVID-19. This receptor chain uses TRBV9 and TRBJ1-3; TRBD1 fits 9 bases in the junction. The DNA sequence is given as TGTGCCAGCAGCGCAGGACAGGGGATAAACACCATATATTTT. Its protein is CASSAGQGINTIYF.